The rows below give T cell receptor beta chains drawn from one sample of a study of T cell responses to AZD1222 COVID-19 vaccine. Data came from immunoSEQ multiplex PCR; TCRdb stores just in-frame clones and leaves some out. The data contain 150,000 or so clones, roughly 92% of them singletons. The sample in question was peripheral blood, obtained 28 days after the second AZD1222 dose. The source is an adult who received the AZD1222 COVID-19 vaccine. Each CDR3 is given with its conserved first and last residue. Fields, in order: J gene, D gene, CDR3 length, V gene, clone size, CDR3 protein, CDR3 DNA. A D gene is named only where the DNA matches it firmly. Clone size is stated in some rows and not others, as once, few, many or a class when expanded.

j_call: TRBJ2-7
d_call: .
cdr3_length: 15
v_call: TRBV30
clone_size: .
cdr3_aa: CAWSGGTHGTNEQYF
cdr3_nt: TGTGCCTGGAGTGGGGGGACTCATGGGACGAACGAGCAGTACTTC

j_call: TRBJ2-1
d_call: TRBD2
cdr3_length: 14
v_call: TRBV27
clone_size: .
cdr3_aa: CASSVAGVYNEQFF
cdr3_nt: TGTGCCAGCAGTGTAGCGGGGGTCTACAATGAGCAGTTCTTC

j_call: TRBJ1-6
d_call: .
cdr3_length: 13
v_call: TRBV15
clone_size: .
cdr3_aa: CATTSERDSPLHF
cdr3_nt: TGTGCCACTACCTCGGAGAGGGATTCACCCCTCCACTTT

j_call: TRBJ1-2
d_call: .
cdr3_length: 13
v_call: TRBV24-1
clone_size: .
cdr3_aa: CATRQGANYGYTF
cdr3_nt: TGTGCCACCAGACAGGGTGCTAACTATGGCTACACCTTC

j_call: TRBJ2-7
d_call: TRBD1
cdr3_length: 13
v_call: TRBV3-1/TRBV3-2
clone_size: .
cdr3_aa: CASSQKGAGEQYF
cdr3_nt: TGTGCCAGCAGCCAGAAGGGGGCGGGCGAGCAGTACTTC

j_call: TRBJ2-7
d_call: TRBD2
cdr3_length: 15
v_call: TRBV4-1
clone_size: .
cdr3_aa: CASSQELGGRYEQYF
cdr3_nt: TGCGCCAGCAGCCAAGAGTTAGGCGGGAGATACGAGCAGTACTTC

j_call: TRBJ2-1
d_call: .
cdr3_length: 13
v_call: TRBV6-6
clone_size: .
cdr3_aa: CATWDFSYNEQFF
cdr3_nt: TGTGCCACCTGGGACTTCTCCTACAATGAGCAGTTCTTC

j_call: TRBJ1-3
d_call: .
cdr3_length: 15
v_call: TRBV11-2
clone_size: .
cdr3_aa: CASSLHRTVGNTIYF
cdr3_nt: TGTGCCAGCAGCTTACATCGGACGGTGGGAAACACCATATATTTT

j_call: TRBJ1-4
d_call: TRBD1
cdr3_length: 14
v_call: TRBV29-1
clone_size: .
cdr3_aa: CSVDHRGLGEKLFF
cdr3_nt: TGCAGCGTTGACCACAGGGGGCTTGGAGAAAAACTGTTTTTT

j_call: TRBJ2-2
d_call: TRBD1
cdr3_length: 16
v_call: TRBV9
clone_size: .
cdr3_aa: CASSARTGMSTGELFF
cdr3_nt: TGTGCCAGCAGCGCGCGGACAGGGATGAGCACCGGGGAGCTGTTTTTT

j_call: TRBJ1-1
d_call: .
cdr3_length: 17
v_call: TRBV28
clone_size: .
cdr3_aa: CASSLGGIWETNTEAFF
cdr3_nt: TGTGCCAGCAGTTTAGGTGGTATATGGGAGACGAACACTGAAGCTTTCTTT

j_call: TRBJ2-3
d_call: .
cdr3_length: 14
v_call: TRBV5-1
clone_size: once
cdr3_aa: CASSLRGAADTQYF
cdr3_nt: TGCGCCAGCAGCTTAAGGGGCGCGGCAGATACGCAGTATTTT

j_call: TRBJ2-5
d_call: .
cdr3_length: 12
v_call: TRBV2
clone_size: .
cdr3_aa: CASTPTMETQYF
cdr3_nt: TGTGCCAGCACGCCGACAATGGAGACCCAGTACTTC

j_call: TRBJ1-5
d_call: .
cdr3_length: 16
v_call: TRBV15
clone_size: .
cdr3_aa: CATSALGRGSNQPQHF
cdr3_nt: TGTGCCACCAGCGCCCTAGGGAGGGGTAGCAATCAGCCCCAGCATTTT

j_call: TRBJ2-6
d_call: .
cdr3_length: 15
v_call: TRBV28
clone_size: .
cdr3_aa: CASRRQGSGANVLTF
cdr3_nt: TGTGCCAGCAGGCGCCAGGGCTCTGGGGCCAACGTCCTGACTTTC

j_call: TRBJ2-7
d_call: .
cdr3_length: 16
v_call: TRBV2
clone_size: few
cdr3_aa: CASSGSTGRVFYEQYF
cdr3_nt: TGTGCCAGCAGTGGGTCGACAGGAAGGGTTTTCTACGAGCAGTACTTC

j_call: TRBJ2-7
d_call: TRBD2
cdr3_length: 14
v_call: TRBV2
clone_size: .
cdr3_aa: CASSEVAGEPEQYF
cdr3_nt: TGTGCCAGCAGTGAAGTAGCGGGAGAACCCGAGCAGTACTTC

j_call: TRBJ1-2
d_call: .
cdr3_length: 11
v_call: TRBV6-1
clone_size: .
cdr3_aa: CASSETFGYTF
cdr3_nt: TGTGCCAGCAGTGAAACCTTTGGCTACACCTTC

j_call: TRBJ2-3
d_call: TRBD2
cdr3_length: 15
v_call: TRBV5-4
clone_size: .
cdr3_aa: CASSLEAGGPGTQYF
cdr3_nt: TGTGCCAGCAGCTTAGAAGCGGGAGGGCCCGGTACGCAGTATTTT

j_call: TRBJ2-5
d_call: .
cdr3_length: 11
v_call: TRBV11-2
clone_size: .
cdr3_aa: CASSQGETQYF
cdr3_nt: TGTGCCAGCAGCCAAGGGGAGACCCAGTACTTC

j_call: TRBJ2-1
d_call: TRBD1
cdr3_length: 14
v_call: TRBV6-5
clone_size: .
cdr3_aa: CASHLTGVYNEQFF
cdr3_nt: TGTGCCAGCCACCTTACAGGGGTCTACAATGAGCAGTTCTTC

j_call: TRBJ1-1
d_call: .
cdr3_length: 14
v_call: TRBV9
clone_size: .
cdr3_aa: CASSVAGTGTEAFF
cdr3_nt: TGTGCCAGCAGCGTAGCTGGGACGGGGACTGAAGCTTTCTTT

j_call: TRBJ1-3
d_call: .
cdr3_length: 12
v_call: TRBV3-1/TRBV3-2
clone_size: once
cdr3_aa: CASSPSGNTIYF
cdr3_nt: TGTGCCAGCAGCCCGTCAGGAAACACCATATATTTT

j_call: TRBJ1-2
d_call: .
cdr3_length: 15
v_call: TRBV5-1
clone_size: .
cdr3_aa: CASRQRDEANYGYTF
cdr3_nt: TGCGCCAGCAGACAACGGGACGAAGCTAACTATGGCTACACCTTC

j_call: TRBJ1-2
d_call: TRBD1
cdr3_length: 14
v_call: TRBV6-5
clone_size: .
cdr3_aa: CASWNLRQGHGYTF
cdr3_nt: TGTGCCAGCTGGAATTTGAGACAGGGGCACGGCTACACCTTC

j_call: TRBJ1-2
d_call: .
cdr3_length: 13
v_call: TRBV28
clone_size: .
cdr3_aa: CASSLPGAYGYTF
cdr3_nt: TGTGCCAGCAGTCTCCCGGGGGCGTATGGCTACACCTTC

j_call: TRBJ2-7
d_call: TRBD1
cdr3_length: 14
v_call: TRBV2
clone_size: .
cdr3_aa: CASRPGQVSYEQYF
cdr3_nt: TGTGCCAGCAGGCCGGGACAGGTATCCTACGAGCAGTACTTC

j_call: TRBJ1-1
d_call: .
cdr3_length: 14
v_call: TRBV3-1/TRBV3-2
clone_size: .
cdr3_aa: CASSHLALNTEAFF
cdr3_nt: TGTGCCAGCAGCCACCTCGCCTTGAACACTGAAGCTTTCTTT

j_call: TRBJ1-5
d_call: TRBD1
cdr3_length: 16
v_call: TRBV27
clone_size: .
cdr3_aa: CASRSSGGTSNQPQHF
cdr3_nt: TGTGCCAGCAGGTCTTCAGGGGGAACAAGCAATCAGCCCCAGCATTTT

j_call: TRBJ2-7
d_call: .
cdr3_length: 13
v_call: TRBV10-3
clone_size: once
cdr3_aa: CAISDQGGYEQYF
cdr3_nt: TGTGCCATCAGTGACCAGGGGGGTTACGAGCAGTACTTC

j_call: TRBJ1-6
d_call: TRBD1
cdr3_length: 15
v_call: TRBV5-6
clone_size: .
cdr3_aa: CASSLVGQGNSPLHF
cdr3_nt: TGTGCCAGCAGCTTGGTAGGACAGGGGAATTCACCCCTCCACTTT

j_call: TRBJ1-2
d_call: .
cdr3_length: 13
v_call: TRBV10-2
clone_size: .
cdr3_aa: CASSRRSNYGYTF
cdr3_nt: TGCGCCAGCAGTAGACGGAGTAACTATGGCTACACCTTC

j_call: TRBJ2-2
d_call: TRBD1
cdr3_length: 17
v_call: TRBV18
clone_size: .
cdr3_aa: CASSPRAGTGTDGELFF
cdr3_nt: TGTGCCAGCTCACCACGGGCCGGGACAGGGACGGACGGGGAGCTGTTTTTT